A selection of T cell receptor beta chains follows, all from one sample in a study of immune cell composition in non-small cell lung cancer. Sequencing was performed with immunoSEQ multiplex PCR; in TCRdb, only in-frame clones are kept and a portion is missing. Counted here are roughly 5,700 clones, roughly 78% occurring once; the ten biggest clones make up around 6.7%. Sequenced input: lung tumor tissue. The receptors were sampled from a human donor with non-small cell lung cancer. Both conserved end residues are part of each CDR3. D genes are given only for firm matches.

>TRBJ2-2|13|TRBV19|-
CASSSALHGELFF
>TRBJ2-4|19|TRBV5-6|-
CASSLSGLGLTLAKNIQYF
>TRBJ2-5|19|TRBV4-2|TRBD2
CASSQERVRTSGYQETQYF
>TRBJ1-3|17|TRBV4-1|TRBD1
CASSQDTGGLSGNTIYF
>TRBJ1-2|14|TRBV30|TRBD1
CAWSGGTGVRGYTF
>TRBJ1-2|14|TRBV28|TRBD1
CASSPGQWEGRYTF
>TRBJ1-1|16|TRBV7-3|TRBD1
CASSLTGTGASTEAFF
>TRBJ2-6|16|TRBV27|-
CASSSQGPAGANVLTF
>TRBJ1-5|15|TRBV6-1|TRBD1
CASSSSQGWNQPQHF
>TRBJ1-1|15|TRBV5-1|TRBD1
CASSPGQRVDTEAFF
>TRBJ1-1|14|TRBV5-1|-
CASSLQTANTEAFF
>TRBJ1-5|14|TRBV5-1|-
CASSLGGVDQPQHF
>TRBJ1-6|13|TRBV4-2|-
CASTLTTNSPLHF
>TRBJ1-4|16|TRBV30|-
CAWKYRRGQGIEKLFF
>TRBJ2-1|14|TRBV2|TRBD2
CASRGLAGAGRQFF
>TRBJ2-7|15|TRBV28|TRBD1
CASKSRDRGPYEQYF
>TRBJ2-7|15|TRBV5-4|TRBD2
CASRQSGGNPYEQYF
>TRBJ2-5|13|TRBV5-1|-
CASSFTTQETQYF
>TRBJ1-4|13|TRBV7-2|-
CASSSGSDEKLFF
>TRBJ1-2|16|TRBV18|TRBD1
CASSDGQGTANYGYTF
>TRBJ1-1|12|TRBV19|-
CASMFQGTEAFF
>TRBJ2-2|11|TRBV11-3|-
CASSSTGELFF
>TRBJ1-1|13|TRBV5-1|TRBD1
CASRNTGGTEAFF
>TRBJ1-5|16|TRBV2|-
CASTSDGRAGGQPQHF
>TRBJ2-3|14|TRBV15|-
CATSSPQEGDTQYF
>TRBJ2-1|15|TRBV9|-
CASSDRGSHTGEQFF
>TRBJ2-1|15|TRBV11-3|TRBD2
CASSVSGGAGNEQFF
>TRBJ2-1|15|TRBV19|TRBD1
CASTLDVRGLNEQFF
>TRBJ1-2|14|TRBV7-3|TRBD1
CASSLDRGPYGYTF
>TRBJ1-6|16|TRBV12-5|-
CASGSTGSAYNSPLHF
>TRBJ2-3|13|TRBV28|TRBD2
CAHTGGNTDTQYF
>TRBJ1-1|15|TRBV15|-
CATSREQGGSTEAFF
>TRBJ2-7|17|TRBV5-4|-
CASSLYSRDTDTYEQYF
>TRBJ1-1|12|TRBV28|-
CATLYIGDRMFF
>TRBJ2-7|16|TRBV30|TRBD1
CAWSIGTGYGGYEQYF
>TRBJ1-1|14|TRBV5-4|-
CASREGLGNTEAFF
>TRBJ1-2|16|TRBV19|TRBD1
CASSRQGAIDFHGYTF
>TRBJ1-4|14|TRBV27|-
CASSLNESRGKLFF
>TRBJ1-4|14|TRBV6-5|-
CASSYLTGVEKLFF
>TRBJ2-1|14|TRBV18|-
CASSREGTYNEQFF
>TRBJ1-4|15|TRBV7-2|-
CASSLGGRANEKLFF
>TRBJ2-7|17|TRBV6-1|TRBD2
CASSGTMGTSWGYEQYF
>TRBJ2-2|13|TRBV7-3|-
CASSLAGAGELFF
>TRBJ2-7|14|TRBV29-1|TRBD1
CSVALTGGASEQYF
>TRBJ2-7|14|TRBV6-5|-
CASSYQTSSYEQYF
>TRBJ1-1|15|TRBV28|-
CASTLGGAGGTEAFF
>TRBJ1-4|15|TRBV18|-
CASSPDLTGGEKLFF
>TRBJ2-2|14|TRBV30|-
CAWMTRPLTGELFF
>TRBJ1-2|15|TRBV19|-
CASSTRDRFNYGYTF
>TRBJ2-3|17|TRBV4-2|TRBD2
CASSQGLRAGVTDTQYF
>TRBJ1-5|15|TRBV19|-
CATNTGLLSNQPQHF
>TRBJ1-4|14|TRBV19|-
CATKQDYQDEKLFF